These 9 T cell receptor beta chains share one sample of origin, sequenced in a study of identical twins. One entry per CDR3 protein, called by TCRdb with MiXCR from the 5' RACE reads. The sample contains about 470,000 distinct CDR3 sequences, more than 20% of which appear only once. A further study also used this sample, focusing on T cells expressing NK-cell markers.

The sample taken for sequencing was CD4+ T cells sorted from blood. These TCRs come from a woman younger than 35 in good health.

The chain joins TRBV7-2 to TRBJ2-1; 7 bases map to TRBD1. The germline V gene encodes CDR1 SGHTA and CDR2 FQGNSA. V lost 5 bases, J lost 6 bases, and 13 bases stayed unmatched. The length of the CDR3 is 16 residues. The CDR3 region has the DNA TGTGCCAGCAGCCCAACCCGGGACAGCGCTATCAATGAGCAGTTCTTC. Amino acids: CASSPTRDSAINEQFF. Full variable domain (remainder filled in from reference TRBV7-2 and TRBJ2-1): GAGVSQSPSNKVTEKGKDVELRCDPISGHTALYWYRQSLGQGLEFLIYFQGNSAPDKSGLPSDRFSAERTGGSVSTLTIQRTQQEDSAVYLCASSPTRDSAINEQFFGPGTRLTVL.

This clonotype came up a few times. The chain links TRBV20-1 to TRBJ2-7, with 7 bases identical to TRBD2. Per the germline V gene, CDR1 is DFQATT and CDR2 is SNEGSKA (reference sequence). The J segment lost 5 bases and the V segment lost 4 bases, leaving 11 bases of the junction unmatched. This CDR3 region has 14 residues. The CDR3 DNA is TGCAGTGCTATTGGACTAGGTATGGGCGACGAGCAGTACTTC. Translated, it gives CSAIGLGMGDEQYF.

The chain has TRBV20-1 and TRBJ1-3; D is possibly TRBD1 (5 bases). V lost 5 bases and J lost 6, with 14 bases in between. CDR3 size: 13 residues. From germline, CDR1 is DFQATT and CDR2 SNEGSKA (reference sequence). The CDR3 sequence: CSALGVIENTIYF. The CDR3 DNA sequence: TGCAGTGCTTTAGGGGTTATTGAAAACACCATATATTTT.

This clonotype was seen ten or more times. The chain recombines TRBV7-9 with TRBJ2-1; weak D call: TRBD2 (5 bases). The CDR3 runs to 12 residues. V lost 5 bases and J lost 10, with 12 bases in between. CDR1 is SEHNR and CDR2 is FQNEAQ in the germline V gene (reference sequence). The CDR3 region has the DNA TGTGCCAGCAGCGCCCTACGGGGAGAGCAGTTCTTC. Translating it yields CASSALRGEQFF.

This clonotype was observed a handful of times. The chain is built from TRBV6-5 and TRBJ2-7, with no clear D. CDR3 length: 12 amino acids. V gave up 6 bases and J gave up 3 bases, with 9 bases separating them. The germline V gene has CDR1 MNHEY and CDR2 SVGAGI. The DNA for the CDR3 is TGTGCCAGCAGAACCCGAGGCTACGAGCAGTACTTC. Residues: CASRTRGYEQYF.

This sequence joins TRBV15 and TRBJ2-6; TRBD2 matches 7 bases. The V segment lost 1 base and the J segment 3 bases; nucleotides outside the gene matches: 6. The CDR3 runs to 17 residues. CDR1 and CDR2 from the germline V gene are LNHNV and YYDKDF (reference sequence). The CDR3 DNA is TGTGCCACCAGCAGAGGTAGACCTAGCGGTGGGGCCAACGTCCTGACTTTC. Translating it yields CATSRGRPSGGANVLTF.

This CDR3 is CASSVELSSYEQYF. The CDR3 coding sequence is TGTGCCAGCAGCGTAGAGCTGAGCTCCTACGAGCAGTACTTC. The chain carries TRBV9 and TRBJ2-7; D remains unclear. CDR1 is SGDLS, CDR2 YYNGEE, per germline. Trimming removed 0 bases at V and 0 bases at J, with 7 bases between. The CDR3 spans 14 residues.

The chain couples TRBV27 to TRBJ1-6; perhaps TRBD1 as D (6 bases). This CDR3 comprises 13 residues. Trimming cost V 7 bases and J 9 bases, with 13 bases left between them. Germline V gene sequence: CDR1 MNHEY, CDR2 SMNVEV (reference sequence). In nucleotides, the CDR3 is TGTGCCAGCAAGGAGGGGGAGAGTTCACCCCTCCACTTT. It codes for CASKEGESSPLHF.

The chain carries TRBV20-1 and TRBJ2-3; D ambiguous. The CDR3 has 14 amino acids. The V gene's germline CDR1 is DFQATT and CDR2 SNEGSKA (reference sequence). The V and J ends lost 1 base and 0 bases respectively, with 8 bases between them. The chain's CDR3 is CSARVQTSTDTQYF. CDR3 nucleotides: TGCAGTGCTAGAGTACAGACTAGCACAGATACGCAGTATTTT.